These T cell receptor beta chains were read from a single sample in a study of human T cells and chemical hapten exposure. TCRdb reprocessed the RACE reads via MiXCR and lists one record per CDR3 protein. Among roughly 110,000 distinct CDR3 sequences listed, approximately 12% were seen once. Material: whole blood, obtained in connection with sensitization to the hapten diphenylcyclopropenone (DPC). These receptors came from a woman aged 50 to 60 with alopecia areata. Some clones in this sample may be carry-over from other donors' samples. Each CDR3 is given with its conserved first and last residue. The D gene is left open where the match is weak. Clone size, where shown, is once, few, many, or a class for clones that have expanded.

j_call | clone_size | v_call | d_call | cdr3_aa | cdr3_nt
TRBJ2-5 | . | TRBV3-1 | . | CASSQAGRQGLRYF | TGTGCCAGCAGCCAAGCGGGAAGACAGGGACTGAGATACTTC
TRBJ2-2 | few | TRBV25-1 | TRBD1 | CASSLTGVGELFF | TGTGCCAGCAGTTTAACAGGGGTCGGGGAGCTGTTTTTT
TRBJ2-5 | . | TRBV28 | . | CASRQGGAGVSQTQYF | TGTGCCAGCAGGCAAGGTGGGGCAGGGGTCTCGCAGACCCAGTACTTC
TRBJ1-1 | few | TRBV10-3 | . | CAIGSPNTEAFF | TGTGCCATCGGCAGTCCGAACACTGAAGCTTTCTTT
TRBJ1-1 | . | TRBV29-1 | . | CSVEAAEAFF | TGCAGCGTTGAAGCTGCTGAAGCTTTCTTT
TRBJ2-7 | few | TRBV4-1 | TRBD1 | CASSQPGQGPNEQYF | TGCGCCAGCAGCCAGCCGGGACAGGGACCCAACGAGCAGTACTTC
TRBJ2-1 | . | TRBV21-1 | . | CASSKALNRLNEQFF | TGTGCCAGCAGCAAAGCGCTAAACAGGCTGAATGAGCAGTTCTTC
TRBJ2-1 | many | TRBV28 | . | CASSFLFTGSRYNEQFF | TGTGCCAGCAGTTTTCTATTTACCGGGAGCCGCTACAATGAGCAGTTCTTC
TRBJ2-5 | . | TRBV28 | . | CASSPAPGEGVETQYF | TGTGCCAGCAGCCCCGCCCCGGGAGAGGGGGTGGAGACCCAGTACTTC
TRBJ1-1 | once | TRBV11-2 | . | CASTRRTWGANTEAFF | TGTGCCAGCACCCGAAGAACCTGGGGCGCGAACACTGAAGCTTTCTTT
TRBJ2-4 | few | TRBV20-1 | TRBD1 | CSAPTGGRDIQYF | TGCAGTGCTCCTACAGGGGGCCGGGACATTCAGTACTTC
TRBJ2-1 | . | TRBV18 | TRBD1 | CASSPGTGRYNEQFF | TGTGCCAGCTCACCCGGGACAGGGAGATACAATGAGCAGTTCTTC
TRBJ1-1 | few | TRBV7-2 | . | CASKFSGASLPRAFF | TGTGCCAGCAAGTTTTCAGGGGCGTCCTTACCGCGGGCTTTCTTT
TRBJ2-3 | many | TRBV7-6 | . | CASSLFAETSTDTQYF | TGTGCCAGCAGCTTGTTCGCGGAGACTAGCACAGATACGCAGTATTTT
TRBJ2-1 | . | TRBV24-1 | . | CATSDLGASEGNSGPYNEQFF | TGTGCCACCAGTGATCTGGGGGCTAGCGAGGGGAACAGTGGACCCTACAATGAGCAGTTCTTC
TRBJ2-2 | . | TRBV20-1 | . | CSATNPTGSYGELFF | TGCAGTGCTACCAACCCTACAGGGAGTTACGGGGAGCTGTTTTTT